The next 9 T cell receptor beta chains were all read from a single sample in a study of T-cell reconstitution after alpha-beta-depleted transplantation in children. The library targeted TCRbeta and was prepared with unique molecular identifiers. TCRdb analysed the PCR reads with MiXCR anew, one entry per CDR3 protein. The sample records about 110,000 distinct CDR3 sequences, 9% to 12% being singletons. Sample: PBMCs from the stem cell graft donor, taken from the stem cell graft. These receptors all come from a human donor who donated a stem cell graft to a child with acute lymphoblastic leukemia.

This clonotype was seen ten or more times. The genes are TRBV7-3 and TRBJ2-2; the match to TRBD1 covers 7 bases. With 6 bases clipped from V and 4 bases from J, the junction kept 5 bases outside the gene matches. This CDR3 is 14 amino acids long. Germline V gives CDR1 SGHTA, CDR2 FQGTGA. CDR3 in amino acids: CASSSGQATGELFF. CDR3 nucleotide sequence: TGTGCCAGCAGTTCCGGACAGGCCACCGGGGAGCTGTTTTTT.

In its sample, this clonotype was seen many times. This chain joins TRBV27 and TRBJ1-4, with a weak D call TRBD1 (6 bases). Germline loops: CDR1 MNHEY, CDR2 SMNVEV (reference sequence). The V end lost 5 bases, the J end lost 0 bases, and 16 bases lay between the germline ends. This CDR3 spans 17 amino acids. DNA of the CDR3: TGTGCCAGCAGTATGGACAGAACGCGGGCAACTAATGAAAAACTGTTTTTT. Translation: CASSMDRTRATNEKLFF.

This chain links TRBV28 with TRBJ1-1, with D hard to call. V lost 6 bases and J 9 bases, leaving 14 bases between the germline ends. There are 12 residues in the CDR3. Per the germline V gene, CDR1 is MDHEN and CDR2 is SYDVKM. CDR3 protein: CASRLTLTQAFF. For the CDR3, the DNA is TGTGCCAGCAGACTGACCCTGACACAAGCTTTCTTT.

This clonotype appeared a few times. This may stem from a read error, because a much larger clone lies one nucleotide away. The CDR3 loop reads CSANRSGGRDTEAFF. DNA for the CDR3: TGCAGTGCCAACCGGAGCGGAGGGCGAGACACTGAAGCTTTCTTT. The chain uses TRBV20-1 and TRBJ1-1; D not resolved. This CDR3 is 15 amino acids long. The germline V gene encodes CDR1 DFQATT and CDR2 SNEGSKA (reference sequence). V lost 6 bases to trimming and J lost 3 bases, with 20 bases between them.

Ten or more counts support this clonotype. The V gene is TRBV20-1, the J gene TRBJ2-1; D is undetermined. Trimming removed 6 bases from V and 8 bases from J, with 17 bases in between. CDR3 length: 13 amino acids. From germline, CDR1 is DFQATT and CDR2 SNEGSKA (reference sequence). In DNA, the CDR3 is TGCAGTGCCTTACCCCTCCCCGTCGATGAGCAGTTCTTC. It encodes CSALPLPVDEQFF.

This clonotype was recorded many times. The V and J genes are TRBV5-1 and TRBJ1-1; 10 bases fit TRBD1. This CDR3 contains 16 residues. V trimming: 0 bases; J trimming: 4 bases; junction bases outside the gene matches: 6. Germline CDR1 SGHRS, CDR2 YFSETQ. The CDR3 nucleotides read TGCGCCAGCAGCTTGGTTCAGGGACAGGGGCGCACTGAAGCTTTCTTT. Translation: CASSLVQGQGRTEAFF.

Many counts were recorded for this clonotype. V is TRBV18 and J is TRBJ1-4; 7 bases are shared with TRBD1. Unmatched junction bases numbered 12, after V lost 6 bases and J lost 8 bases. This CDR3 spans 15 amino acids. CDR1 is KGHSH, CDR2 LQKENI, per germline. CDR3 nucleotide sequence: TGTGCCAGCTCCTTTTCCGGGACAGACAACGAAAAACTGTTTTTT. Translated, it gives CASSFSGTDNEKLFF.

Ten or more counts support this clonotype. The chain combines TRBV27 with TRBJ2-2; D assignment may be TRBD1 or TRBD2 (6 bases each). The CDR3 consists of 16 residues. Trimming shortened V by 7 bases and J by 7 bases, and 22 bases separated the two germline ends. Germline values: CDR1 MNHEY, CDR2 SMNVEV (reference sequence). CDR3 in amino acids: CASTPRGGTPHGELFF. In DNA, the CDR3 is TGTGCCAGCACCCCCCGAGGGGGGACACCCCACGGGGAGCTGTTTTTT.

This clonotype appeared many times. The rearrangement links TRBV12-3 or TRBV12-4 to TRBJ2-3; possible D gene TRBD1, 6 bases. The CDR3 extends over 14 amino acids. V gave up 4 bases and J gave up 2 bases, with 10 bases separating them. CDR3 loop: CASSSQGPTDTQYF. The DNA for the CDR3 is TGTGCCAGCAGTTCTCAGGGGCCCACAGATACGCAGTATTTT.